Listed below are T cell receptor beta chains from one sample, sequenced in a study of vaccination and CD4 T cells after COVID-19. Antigen specificity for these receptors is unknown. TCRdb recomputed calls from the PCR reads with MiXCR, one row per CDR3 protein. The sample lists 15,000 to 20,000 distinct CDR3 sequences, about 39% seen once, with around 7.7% in the top ten. The sample was CD4+ T cells from blood, cultured in vitro, taken after SARS-CoV-2 vaccination. The receptors were sampled from a human donor who had recovered from COVID-19. The CDR3 runs from the conserved cysteine through the conserved F or W. The order of the fields is D gene, J gene, V gene, clone size, CDR3 protein, CDR3 DNA. A D gene is named only where the DNA matches it firmly. Rows give clone size only sometimes, using once, few, many, or a class for an expanded clone.

D: NA; J: TRBJ2-7; V: TRBV20-1; size: NA; CDR3: CSANALAYEQYF; DNA: TGCAGTGCTAATGCCTTGGCCTACGAGCAGTACTTC
D: NA; J: TRBJ2-5; V: TRBV7-9; size: NA; CDR3: CASSLDETQYF; DNA: TGTGCCAGCAGCTTGGACGAGACCCAGTACTTC
D: NA; J: TRBJ1-2; V: TRBV9; size: NA; CDR3: CASSPSNADYGYTF; DNA: TGTGCCAGCAGCCCCTCTAATGCGGACTATGGCTACACCTTC
D: TRBD2; J: TRBJ2-3; V: TRBV4-2; size: NA; CDR3: CASSQPNSGGAYTQYF; DNA: TGTGCCAGCAGCCAACCAAATAGCGGGGGGGCGTATACGCAGTATTTT
D: NA; J: TRBJ1-3; V: TRBV20-1; size: few; CDR3: CSARSNSGAGNTIYF; DNA: TGCAGTGCTAGATCCAATTCAGGGGCTGGAAACACCATATATTTT
D: TRBD2; J: TRBJ2-2; V: TRBV20-1; size: NA; CDR3: CSARTSGSSGELFF; DNA: TGCAGTGCTAGGACTAGCGGGAGTAGCGGGGAGCTGTTTTTT
D: NA; J: TRBJ2-5; V: TRBV20-1; size: NA; CDR3: CSARQGEVETQYF; DNA: TGCAGTGCTAGGCAGGGAGAGGTAGAGACCCAGTACTTC
D: NA; J: TRBJ1-2; V: TRBV20-1; size: NA; CDR3: CSADGPVNYGYTF; DNA: TGCAGTGCTGATGGACCGGTTAACTATGGCTACACCTTC
D: NA; J: TRBJ1-1; V: TRBV2; size: NA; CDR3: CASLTGTYTEAFF; DNA: TGTGCCAGCTTAACAGGGACGTACACTGAAGCTTTCTTT
D: TRBD2; J: TRBJ2-3; V: TRBV5-6; size: NA; CDR3: CASSSGTSGGLSTDTQYF; DNA: TGTGCCAGCAGCTCCGGGACTAGCGGGGGGCTTAGCACAGATACGCAGTATTTT